The 4 T cell receptor beta chains given below trace back to one sample, sequenced in a study of shared clonotypes between healthy human individuals. Naive CD8 cells lacked CD45RO and underwent positive selection for CCR7, leaving out terminally differentiated effector memory CD45RA+ cells. Sequencing was performed with immunoSEQ multiplex PCR; in TCRdb, only in-frame clones are kept and a portion is missing. The table shows some 1,900,000 clones, with about 95% occurring only once. Input material: naive CD8+ T cells sorted from blood. The receptors were gathered from a man between 18 and 35 years old in good health.

CDR3 in DNA: TGTGCCAGCAGCTTCACAGGGGCCACTGAAGCTTTCTTT. This gives the protein CASSFTGATEAFF. V usage is TRBV5-6 and J usage is TRBJ1-1, with TRBD1 identical over 7 bases. CDR1 is SGHDT and CDR2 is YYEEEE in the germline V gene. This CDR3 region has 13 residues. V gave up 2 bases and J gave up 4 bases; unmatched junction bases: 2.

In the case of this clone: Additional DNA sequences in this sample encode the identical CDR3. The V gene is TRBV28, the J gene TRBJ2-7; D is perhaps TRBD2 (5 bases). CDR3 length equals 14 residues. V was trimmed by 2 bases and J by 0 bases, leaving 8 bases between them. Germline lookup yields CDR1 MDHEN and CDR2 SYDVKM. In nucleotides, the CDR3 is TGTGCCAGCAGTTTAACGGGGAGCTCCTACGAGCAGTACTTC. It yields the protein CASSLTGSSYEQYF.

The genes are TRBV5-1 and TRBJ2-7; no clear D. The CDR3 totals 13 residues. The V gene's germline CDR1 is SGHRS and CDR2 YFSETQ. Trimming pared 0 bases from V and 6 bases from J, leaving 10 bases between. CDR3 DNA: TGCGCCAGCAGCTTGGGAATAAACGTCGAGCAGTACTTC. Its protein is CASSLGINVEQYF.

As concerns this clone: Other DNA sequences in this sample translate to the same CDR3. The rearrangement uses TRBV5-4 and TRBJ2-7, with 8 bases that match TRBD1. Unmatched junction bases numbered 8, after V lost 5 bases and J lost 1 base. The CDR3 sequence is 15 residues long. Germline CDR1 and CDR2: SGHNT and YYREEE (reference sequence). Written as DNA, the CDR3 is TGTGCCAGCAGTCTCGGACAGGGCGCTTCCTACGAGCAGTACTTC. It encodes CASSLGQGASYEQYF.